The 9 T cell receptor beta chains in this list originate from one sample, sequenced in a study of somatic mutations in cytotoxic T cells in rheumatoid arthritis. The table came from immunoSEQ multiplex PCR; TCRdb's copy has only in-frame clones and leaves some out. The sample has 15,000 to 20,000 clones; 82% are singletons. The sequenced sample was CD8+ T cells sorted from blood. These receptors all come from a woman in her fifties or sixties with rheumatoid arthritis.

The V gene is TRBV5-5, the J gene TRBJ1-2, with a tentative D call TRBD1 (5 bases). Trimming took off 2 bases at V and 5 bases at J, with 13 bases between the two ends. The CDR3 spans 14 residues. From germline, CDR1 is SGHKS and CDR2 YYEKEE (reference sequence). The CDR3 coding sequence is TGTGCCAGCAGCTTCGGCAGGGATGGGTATGGCTACACCTTC. Its translation: CASSFGRDGYGYTF.

The chain has TRBV5-1 and TRBJ2-5; D call uncertain. The germline V and J ends were trimmed by 5 bases and 1 base, with 12 bases remaining between them. There are 14 residues in the CDR3. CDR1 SGHRS and CDR2 YFSETQ come from the germline V gene. The CDR3 DNA sequence: TGCGCCAGCAGACCGAGGCCGGCCCAAGAGACCCAGTACTTC. This encodes CASRPRPAQETQYF.

The rearrangement uses TRBV9 and TRBJ2-3; D unclear. This CDR3 spans 15 amino acids. Per germline, CDR1 SGDLS and CDR2 YYNGEE. Trimming took 0 bases from V and 6 from J, leaving 14 bases between them. DNA for the CDR3: TGTGCCAGCAGCGTAGCGCCCGACGGGTCGGATACGCAGTATTTT. Protein: CASSVAPDGSDTQYF.

The chain couples TRBV6-5 to TRBJ2-1, with D hard to call. CDR1 is MNHEY, CDR2 SVGAGI, per germline. The CDR3 runs 16 residues. Between the trimmed V and J ends, which lost 0 bases and 5 bases, there was a span of 14 bases. CDR3 coding DNA: TGTGCCAGCAGTTACTCGATGGAGAGTGGAGACAATGAGCAGTTCTTC. This codes for CASSYSMESGDNEQFF.

The chain has TRBV5-1 and TRBJ2-1; no definite D call. V dropped 4 bases and J dropped 0 bases, with 11 bases sitting between them. Germline-derived CDR1 and CDR2 are SGHRS and YFSETQ. This CDR3 is built from 15 residues. CDR3 sequence: CASSTVTDSYNEQFF. The CDR3 DNA reads as TGCGCCAGCAGCACCGTGACTGACTCCTACAATGAGCAGTTCTTC.

The chain recombines TRBV7-9 with TRBJ1-5; TRBD1 agrees at 9 bases. Germline V gene data show CDR1 as SEHNR and CDR2 as FQNEAQ (reference sequence). The V and J ends lost 2 bases and 6 bases, in that order; junction bases with no gene match: 2. This CDR3 is 14 amino acids long. In DNA, the CDR3 is TGTGCCAGCAGCTTATTGGGACAGGGTCAGCCCCAGCATTTT. This sequence encodes CASSLLGQGQPQHF.

This clone was counted a few times. The rearrangement links TRBV19 to TRBJ2-1; D is unresolved. The V gene lost 3 bases and the J gene lost 9 bases, with 6 bases spanning the gap. The CDR3 length is 11 residues. CDR1 is LNHDA, CDR2 SQIVND, per germline (reference sequence). The CDR3 sequence: CASSITSEQFF. The DNA for the CDR3 is TGTGCCAGTAGTATCACAAGTGAGCAGTTCTTC.

V usage is TRBV5-1 and J usage is TRBJ2-1; 10 bases agree with TRBD1. The CDR3 extends over 15 amino acids. Germline CDR1 SGHRS, CDR2 YFSETQ. V trimming: 2 bases; J trimming: 3 bases; junction bases outside the gene matches: 2. In nucleotides, the CDR3 is TGCGCCAGCAGCTTTGGGACAGGGGACTACAATGAGCAGTTCTTC. Amino acids: CASSFGTGDYNEQFF. The full variable domain, in which reference TRBV5-1 and TRBJ2-1 provide the parts outside the CDR3, is KAGVTQTPRYLIKTRGQQVTLSCSPISGHRSVSWYQQTPGQGLQFLFEYFSETQRNKGNFPGRFSGRQFSNSRSEMNVSTLELGDSALYLCASSFGTGDYNEQFFGPGTRLTVL.

The chain joins TRBV10-1 to TRBJ2-1; D uncertain. Germline CDR1 reads WNHNN; CDR2 reads SYGVQD (reference sequence). The CDR3 runs 12 residues. The V end was cut by 7 bases, the J end by 5 bases, with 9 bases between. In DNA form, the CDR3 reads TGCGCCAGCACCCGGAAAAACAATGAGCAGTTCTTC. Residues: CASTRKNNEQFF.